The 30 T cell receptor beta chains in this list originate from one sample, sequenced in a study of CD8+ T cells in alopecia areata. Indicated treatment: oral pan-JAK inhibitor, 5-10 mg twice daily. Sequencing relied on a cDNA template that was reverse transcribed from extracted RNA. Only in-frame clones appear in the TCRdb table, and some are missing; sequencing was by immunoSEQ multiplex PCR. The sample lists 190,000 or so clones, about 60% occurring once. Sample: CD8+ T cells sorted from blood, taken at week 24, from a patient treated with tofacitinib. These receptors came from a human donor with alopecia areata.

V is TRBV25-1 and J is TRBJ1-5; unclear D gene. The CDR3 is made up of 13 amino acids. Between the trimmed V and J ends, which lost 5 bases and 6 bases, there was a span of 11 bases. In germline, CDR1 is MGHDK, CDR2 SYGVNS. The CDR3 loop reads CASSQGFGQPQHF. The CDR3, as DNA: TGTGCCAGCAGTCAAGGGTTCGGTCAGCCCCAGCATTTT.

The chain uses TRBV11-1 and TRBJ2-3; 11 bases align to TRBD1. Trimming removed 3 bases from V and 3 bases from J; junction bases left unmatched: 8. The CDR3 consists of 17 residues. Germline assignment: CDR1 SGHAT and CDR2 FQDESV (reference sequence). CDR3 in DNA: TGTGCCAGCAGCTTTAATCGTGGACAGGGGGCGACAGATACGCAGTATTTT. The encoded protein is CASSFNRGQGATDTQYF. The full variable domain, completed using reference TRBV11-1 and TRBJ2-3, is EAEVAQSPRYKITEKSQAVAFWCDPISGHATLYWYRQILGQGPELLVQFQDESVVDDSQLPKDRFSAERLKGVDSTLKIQPAELGDSAMYLCASSFNRGQGATDTQYFGPGTRLTVL.

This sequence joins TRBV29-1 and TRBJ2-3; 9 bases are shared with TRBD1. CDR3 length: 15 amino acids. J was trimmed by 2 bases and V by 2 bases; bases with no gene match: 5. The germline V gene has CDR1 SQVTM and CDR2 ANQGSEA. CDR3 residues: CSVELRDRVTDTQYF. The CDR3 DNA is TGCAGCGTTGAATTGAGGGACAGGGTCACAGATACGCAGTATTTT.

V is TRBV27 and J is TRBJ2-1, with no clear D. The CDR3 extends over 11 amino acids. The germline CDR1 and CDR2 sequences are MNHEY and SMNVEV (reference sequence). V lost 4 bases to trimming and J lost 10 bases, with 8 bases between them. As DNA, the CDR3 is TGTGCCAGCAGTTCTAGTTTAGAGCAGTTCTTC. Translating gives CASSSSLEQFF.

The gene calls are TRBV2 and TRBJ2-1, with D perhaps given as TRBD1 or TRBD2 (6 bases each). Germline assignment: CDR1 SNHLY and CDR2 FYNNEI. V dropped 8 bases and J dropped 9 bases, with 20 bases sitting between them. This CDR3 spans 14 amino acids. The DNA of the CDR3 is TGTGCCAGCGGTTGGGGCCCGGGGGCTCGTGAGCAGTTCTTC. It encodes CASGWGPGAREQFF.

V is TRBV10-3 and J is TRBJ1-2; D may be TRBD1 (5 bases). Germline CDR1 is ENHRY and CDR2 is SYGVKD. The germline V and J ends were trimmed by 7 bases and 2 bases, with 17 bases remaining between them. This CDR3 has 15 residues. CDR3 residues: CAITREEGSNYGYTF. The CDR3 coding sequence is TGTGCCATCACCAGGGAAGAGGGTTCCAACTATGGCTACACCTTC.

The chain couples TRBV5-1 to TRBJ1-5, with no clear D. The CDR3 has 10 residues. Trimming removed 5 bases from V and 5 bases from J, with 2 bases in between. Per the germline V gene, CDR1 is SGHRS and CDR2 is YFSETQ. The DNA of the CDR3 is TGCGCCAGCAGTGATCAGCCCCAGCATTTT. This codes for CASSDQPQHF.

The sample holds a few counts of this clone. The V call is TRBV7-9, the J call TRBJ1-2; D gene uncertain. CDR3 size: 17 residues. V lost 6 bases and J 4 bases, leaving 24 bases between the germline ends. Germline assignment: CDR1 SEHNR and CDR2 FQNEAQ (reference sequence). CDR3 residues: CASRPSSDGEAVYGYTF. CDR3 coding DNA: TGTGCCAGCAGACCATCCTCGGACGGGGAGGCAGTCTATGGCTACACCTTC.

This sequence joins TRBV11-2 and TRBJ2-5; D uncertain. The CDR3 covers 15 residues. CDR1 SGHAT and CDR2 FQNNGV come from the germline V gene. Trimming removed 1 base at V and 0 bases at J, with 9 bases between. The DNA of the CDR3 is TGTGCCAGCAGCTTAGGCCTCAGAAACCAAGAGACCCAGTACTTC. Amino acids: CASSLGLRNQETQYF.

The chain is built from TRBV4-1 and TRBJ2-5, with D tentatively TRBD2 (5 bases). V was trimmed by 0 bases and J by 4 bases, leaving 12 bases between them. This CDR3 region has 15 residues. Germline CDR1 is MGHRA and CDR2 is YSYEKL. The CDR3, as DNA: TGCGCCAGCAGCCAAGATCCCGGGGAAGGAGAGACCCAGTACTTC. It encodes CASSQDPGEGETQYF.

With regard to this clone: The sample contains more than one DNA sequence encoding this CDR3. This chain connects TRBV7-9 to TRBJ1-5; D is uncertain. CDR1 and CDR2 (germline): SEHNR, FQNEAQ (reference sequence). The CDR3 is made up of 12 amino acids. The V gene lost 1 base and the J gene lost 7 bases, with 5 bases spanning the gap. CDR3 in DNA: TGTGCCAGCAGCTTAGGAGGCCAGCCCCAGCATTTT. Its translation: CASSLGGQPQHF.

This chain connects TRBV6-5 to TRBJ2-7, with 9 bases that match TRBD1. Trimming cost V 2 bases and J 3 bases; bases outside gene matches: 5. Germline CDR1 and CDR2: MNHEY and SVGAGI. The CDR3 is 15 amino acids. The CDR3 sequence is CASSYGTGKNYEQYF. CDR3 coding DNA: TGTGCCAGCAGTTACGGGACAGGGAAAAACTACGAGCAGTACTTC.

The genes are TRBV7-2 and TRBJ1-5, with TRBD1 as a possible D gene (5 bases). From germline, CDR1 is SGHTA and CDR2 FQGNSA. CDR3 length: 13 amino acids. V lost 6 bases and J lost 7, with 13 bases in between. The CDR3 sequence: CASSPGSVQPQHF. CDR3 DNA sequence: TGTGCCAGCAGTCCAGGGTCCGTCCAGCCCCAGCATTTT.

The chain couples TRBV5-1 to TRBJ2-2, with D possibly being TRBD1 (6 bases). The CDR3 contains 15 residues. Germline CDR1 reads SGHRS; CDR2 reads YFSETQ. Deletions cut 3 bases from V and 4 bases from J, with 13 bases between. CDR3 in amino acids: CASSYRDTGTGELFF. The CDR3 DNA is TGCGCCAGCAGCTATCGGGACACAGGCACCGGGGAGCTGTTTTTT.

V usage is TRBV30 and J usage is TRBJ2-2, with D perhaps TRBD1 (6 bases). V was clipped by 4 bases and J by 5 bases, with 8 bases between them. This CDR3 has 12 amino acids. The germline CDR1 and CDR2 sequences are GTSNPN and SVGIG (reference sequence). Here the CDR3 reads CAWNRVTGELFF. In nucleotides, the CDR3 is TGTGCCTGGAACAGGGTGACCGGGGAGCTGTTTTTT.

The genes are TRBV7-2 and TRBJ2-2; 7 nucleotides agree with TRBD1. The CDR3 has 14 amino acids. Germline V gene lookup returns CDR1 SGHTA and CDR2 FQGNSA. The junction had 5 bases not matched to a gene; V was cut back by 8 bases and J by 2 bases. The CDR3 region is CASGTGVNTGELFF. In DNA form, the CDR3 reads TGTGCCAGCGGAACAGGGGTTAACACCGGGGAGCTGTTTTTT.

The CDR3 is CASSYGGRETQYF. CDR3 sequence (DNA): TGTGCCAGCAGTTACGGGGGGCGGGAGACCCAGTACTTC. This chain uses TRBV6-5 with TRBJ2-5, with D perhaps TRBD1 or TRBD2 (6 bases each). Trimming removed 2 bases from V and 5 bases from J, with 9 bases in between. The CDR3 runs to 13 residues. Germline lookup yields CDR1 MNHEY and CDR2 SVGAGI.

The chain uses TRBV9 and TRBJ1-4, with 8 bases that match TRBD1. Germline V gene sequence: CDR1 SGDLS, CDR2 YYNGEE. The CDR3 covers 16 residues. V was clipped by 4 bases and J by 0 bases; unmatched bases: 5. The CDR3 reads CASSLSTGATNEKLFF. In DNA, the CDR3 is TGTGCCAGCAGCCTCTCGACAGGGGCAACTAATGAAAAACTGTTTTTT.

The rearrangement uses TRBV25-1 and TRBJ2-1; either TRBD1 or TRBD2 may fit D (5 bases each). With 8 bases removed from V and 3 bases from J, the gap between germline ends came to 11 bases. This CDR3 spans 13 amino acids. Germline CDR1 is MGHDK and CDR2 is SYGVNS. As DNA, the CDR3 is TGTGCCAGCCGGGGCAGGTTCTACAATGAGCAGTTCTTC. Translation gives CASRGRFYNEQFF. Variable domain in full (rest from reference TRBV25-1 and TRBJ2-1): EADIYQTPRYLVIGTGKKITLECSQTMGHDKMYWYQQDPGMELHLIHYSYGVNSTEKGDLSSESTVSRIRTEHFPLTLESARPSHTSQYLCASRGRFYNEQFFGPGTRLTVL.

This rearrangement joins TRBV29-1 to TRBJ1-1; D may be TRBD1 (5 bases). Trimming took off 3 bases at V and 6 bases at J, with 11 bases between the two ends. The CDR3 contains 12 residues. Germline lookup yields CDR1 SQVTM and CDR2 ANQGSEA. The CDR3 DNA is TGCAGCGTTGACTCAGGGAGGTCTGAAGCTTTCTTT. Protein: CSVDSGRSEAFF.

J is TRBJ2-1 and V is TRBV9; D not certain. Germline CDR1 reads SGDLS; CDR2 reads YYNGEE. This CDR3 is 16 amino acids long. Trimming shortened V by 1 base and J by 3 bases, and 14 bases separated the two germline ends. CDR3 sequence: CASSVRWSGLYNEQFF. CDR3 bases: TGTGCCAGCAGCGTAAGGTGGTCTGGGCTCTACAATGAGCAGTTCTTC.

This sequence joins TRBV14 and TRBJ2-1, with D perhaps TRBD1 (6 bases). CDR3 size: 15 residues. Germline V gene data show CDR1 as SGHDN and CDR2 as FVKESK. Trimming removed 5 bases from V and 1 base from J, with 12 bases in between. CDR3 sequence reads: CASSYLGGSYNEQFF. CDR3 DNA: TGTGCCAGCAGCTACCTAGGGGGATCCTACAATGAGCAGTTCTTC.

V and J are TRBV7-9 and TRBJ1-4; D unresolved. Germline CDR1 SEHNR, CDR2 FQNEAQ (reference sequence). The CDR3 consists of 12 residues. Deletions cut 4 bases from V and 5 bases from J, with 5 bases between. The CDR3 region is CASSSGNEKLFF. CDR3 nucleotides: TGTGCCAGCAGCTCCGGAAATGAAAAACTGTTTTTT.

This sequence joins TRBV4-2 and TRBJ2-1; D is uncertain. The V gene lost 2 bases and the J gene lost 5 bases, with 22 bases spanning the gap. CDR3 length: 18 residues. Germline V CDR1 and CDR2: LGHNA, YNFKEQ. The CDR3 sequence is CASSQPVPGPRLNNEQFF. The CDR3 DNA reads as TGTGCCAGCAGCCAACCAGTGCCTGGACCCCGTTTGAACAATGAGCAGTTCTTC.

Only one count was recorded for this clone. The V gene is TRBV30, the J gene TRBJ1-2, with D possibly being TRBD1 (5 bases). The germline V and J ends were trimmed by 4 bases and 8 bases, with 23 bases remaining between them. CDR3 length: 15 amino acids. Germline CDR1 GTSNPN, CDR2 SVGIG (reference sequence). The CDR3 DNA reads TGTGCCTGGATTGTCCCAAAACCTGGGACTCGGGGCTACACCTTC. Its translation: CAWIVPKPGTRGYTF.

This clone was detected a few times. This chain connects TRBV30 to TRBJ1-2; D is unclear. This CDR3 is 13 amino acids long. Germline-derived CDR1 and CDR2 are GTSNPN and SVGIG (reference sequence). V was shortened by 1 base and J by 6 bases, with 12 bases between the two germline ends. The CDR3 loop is CAWSGERRDGYTF. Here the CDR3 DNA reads TGTGCCTGGAGTGGGGAACGGAGGGATGGCTACACCTTC.

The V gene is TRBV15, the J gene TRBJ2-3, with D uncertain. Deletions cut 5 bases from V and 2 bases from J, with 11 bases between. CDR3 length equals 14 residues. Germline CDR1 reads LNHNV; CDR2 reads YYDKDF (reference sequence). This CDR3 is CATSYPSFTDTQYF. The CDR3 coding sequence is TGTGCCACCAGCTATCCTTCATTCACAGATACGCAGTATTTT. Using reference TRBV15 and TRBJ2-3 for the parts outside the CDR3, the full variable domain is DAMVIQNPRYQVTQFGKPVTLSCSQTLNHNVMYWYQQKSSQAPKLLFHYYDKDFNNEADTPDNFQSRRPNTSFCFLDIRSPGLGDTAMYLCATSYPSFTDTQYFGPGTRLTVL.

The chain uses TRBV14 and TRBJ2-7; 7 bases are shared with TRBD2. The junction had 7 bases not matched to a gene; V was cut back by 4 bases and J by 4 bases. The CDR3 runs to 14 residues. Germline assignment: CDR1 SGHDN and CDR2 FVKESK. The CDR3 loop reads CASSLGLGDYEQYF. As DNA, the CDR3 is TGTGCCAGCAGCCTAGGACTAGGGGATTACGAGCAGTACTTC.

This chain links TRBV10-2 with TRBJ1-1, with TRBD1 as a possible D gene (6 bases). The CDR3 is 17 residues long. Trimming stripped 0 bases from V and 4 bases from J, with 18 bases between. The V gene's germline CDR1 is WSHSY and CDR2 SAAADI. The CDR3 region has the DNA TGCGCCAGCAGTGAGTCACAGTCGTGGGGGCAGGGCACTGAAGCTTTCTTT. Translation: CASSESQSWGQGTEAFF.

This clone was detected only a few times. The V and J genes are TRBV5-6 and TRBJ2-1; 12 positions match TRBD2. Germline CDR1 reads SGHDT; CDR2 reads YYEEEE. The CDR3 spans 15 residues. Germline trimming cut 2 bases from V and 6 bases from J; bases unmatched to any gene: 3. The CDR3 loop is CASSLRLAGANEQFF. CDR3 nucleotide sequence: TGTGCCAGCAGCTTAAGACTAGCGGGGGCCAATGAGCAGTTCTTC.